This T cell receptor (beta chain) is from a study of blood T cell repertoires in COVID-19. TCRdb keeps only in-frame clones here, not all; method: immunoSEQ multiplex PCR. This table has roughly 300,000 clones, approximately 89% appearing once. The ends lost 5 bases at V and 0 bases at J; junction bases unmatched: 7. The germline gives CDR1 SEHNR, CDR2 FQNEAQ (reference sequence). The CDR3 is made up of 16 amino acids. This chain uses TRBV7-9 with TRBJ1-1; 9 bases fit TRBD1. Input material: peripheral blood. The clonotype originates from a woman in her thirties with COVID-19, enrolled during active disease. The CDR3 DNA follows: TGTGCCAGCAGCACCACAGGGGGCTGGGTGAACACTGAAGCTTTCTTT. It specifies CASSTTGGWVNTEAFF.